The 30 T cell receptor beta chains in this list originate from one sample, sequenced in a study of shared clonotypes between healthy human individuals (dated by TCRdb to 2020 to 2021). Receptor amplification or capture employed the immunoSEQ multiplex PCR assay. The table was pulled from immuneACCESS by TCRdb, which kept in-frame rearrangements only. Such tables lose some clones; where checked, under half of the loss comes from unresolved V genes, and the rest has no known cause. This sample is represented by under 350,000 clones; around 87% of them were singletons. The ten top clones hold roughly 15% of the sample. Sequencing input: memory CD8+ T cells sorted from blood. The sample's cell subset or site label, in plain terms: CD45RO+ cells pooled with CCR7-negative TemRA cells. These TCRs come from a man younger than 35 in good health.

The genes are TRBV27 and TRBJ2-7, with 9 bases fitting TRBD1. Trimming took 3 bases from V and 4 from J; bases not matched to a gene: 7. The CDR3 totals 15 residues. The germline CDR1 and CDR2 sequences are MNHEY and SMNVEV (reference sequence). DNA of the CDR3: TGTGCCAGCAGTTTCTCGAGGACAGGGGCTTACGAGCAGTACTTC. Translating it yields CASSFSRTGAYEQYF.

CDR3: CASSLAGGGTDTQYF. As DNA, the CDR3 is TGTGCCAGCAGCCTAGCGGGGGGAGGCACAGATACGCAGTATTTT. This rearrangement joins TRBV9 to TRBJ2-3, with 11 positions matching TRBD2. The V gene end was trimmed by 4 bases and the J gene end by 1 base; junction bases not matched to a gene: 2. This CDR3 has 15 amino acids. Germline-derived CDR1 and CDR2 are SGDLS and YYNGEE.

The chain joins TRBV5-4 to TRBJ1-1; D gene uncertain. This CDR3 comprises 14 residues. V was clipped by 5 bases and J by 2 bases, with 13 bases between them. The V gene's germline CDR1 is SGHNT and CDR2 YYREEE (reference sequence). The CDR3 DNA is TGTGCCAGCAGACTTTTGGACGGAAACACTGAAGCTTTCTTT. Translation: CASRLLDGNTEAFF.

The chain couples TRBV30 to TRBJ2-1; no reliable D call. CDR3 length equals 12 residues. CDR1 GTSNPN and CDR2 SVGIG come from the germline V gene (reference sequence). Trimming removed 0 bases from V and 8 bases from J, with 8 bases in between. The CDR3 DNA is TGTGCCTGGAGTGTACATGGCGATGAGCAGTTCTTC. This codes for CAWSVHGDEQFF. The full variable domain, rest sourced from reference TRBV30 and TRBJ2-1, is SQTIHQWPATLVQPVGSPLSLECTVEGTSNPNLYWYRQAAGRGLQLLFYSVGIGQISSEVPQNLSASRPQDRQFILSSKKLLLSDSGFYLCAWSVHGDEQFFGPGTRLTVL.

The chain has TRBV4-3 and TRBJ2-7, with 9 bases identical to TRBD2. With 0 bases clipped from V and 4 bases from J, the junction kept 4 bases outside the gene matches. CDR3 length: 15 residues. CDR1 is LGHNA, CDR2 YSLEER, per germline. The DNA for the CDR3 is TGCGCCAGCAGCCAAGATGCTAGCGGGGTTTACGAGCAGTACTTC. This sequence encodes CASSQDASGVYEQYF.

This rearrangement joins TRBV7-8 to TRBJ2-7; TRBD2 agrees at 8 bases. CDR1 and CDR2 (germline): SGHVS, FQNEAQ. The CDR3 is 16 residues long. Losses at the gene ends were 5 bases for V and 1 base for J; bases not matched to a gene: 10. The CDR3 coding sequence is TGTGCCAGCAGCCTTATGGCGGGGGGAATATCCTACGAGCAGTACTTC. Amino acids: CASSLMAGGISYEQYF.

This chain joins TRBV15 and TRBJ2-4, with a possible D match to TRBD2 (5 bases). Germline V gives CDR1 LNHNV, CDR2 YYDKDF (reference sequence). The CDR3 contains 20 residues. Trimming pared 1 base from V and 0 bases from J, leaving 22 bases between. The CDR3 protein is CATSRGPPRTEELAKNIQYF. The CDR3 nucleotides are TGTGCCACCAGCAGAGGGCCGCCTCGGACTGAGGAACTAGCCAAAAACATTCAGTACTTC.

The chain couples TRBV10-1 to TRBJ2-7; TRBD1 matches at 9 bases. Germline V gene data show CDR1 as WNHNN and CDR2 as SYGVQD (reference sequence). V was pared by 4 bases and J by 5 bases, with 3 bases of the junction left unmatched. CDR3 length: 13 residues. CDR3 in DNA: TGCGCCAGCAGTGTTGGACAGGGGAACGAGCAGTACTTC. Its translation: CASSVGQGNEQYF.

V gene TRBV2 combines with J gene TRBJ2-7; 7 nucleotides line up with TRBD2. CDR1 is SNHLY, CDR2 FYNNEI, per germline. V trimming: 3 bases; J trimming: 2 bases; junction bases outside the gene matches: 10. This CDR3 region has 16 residues. DNA for the CDR3: TGTGCCAGCAGTGACCGCCGGGACTACTACGCCTACGAGCAGTACTTC. As protein: CASSDRRDYYAYEQYF.

J is TRBJ2-7 and V is TRBV7-9; D gene uncertain. V lost 3 bases and J 0 bases, leaving 12 bases between the germline ends. CDR1 is SEHNR, CDR2 FQNEAQ, per germline (reference sequence). The length of the CDR3 is 15 residues. CDR3 in amino acids: CASSLANPGSYEQYF. In DNA, the CDR3 is TGTGCCAGCAGCTTGGCCAACCCCGGCTCCTACGAGCAGTACTTC.

V and J are TRBV2 and TRBJ2-1; D uncertain. The V end lost 10 bases, the J end lost 2 bases, and 3 bases lay between the germline ends. Germline lookup yields CDR1 SNHLY and CDR2 FYNNEI. The CDR3 sequence is 10 residues long. The CDR3 is CATPYNEQFF. The CDR3 coding sequence is TGTGCCACCCCCTACAATGAGCAGTTCTTC.

The gene calls are TRBV4-1 and TRBJ2-7; D perhaps matches TRBD2 (6 bases). The CDR3 totals 16 residues. Germline V gene data show CDR1 as MGHRA and CDR2 as YSYEKL. V was cut by 4 bases and J by 3 bases, with 19 bases left in between. The chain's CDR3 is CASSPGGDWGVYEQYF. DNA of the CDR3: TGCGCCAGCAGCCCCGGGGGAGATTGGGGCGTCTACGAGCAGTACTTC.

V and J are TRBV9 and TRBJ2-2; D is uncertain. The ends were cut back, 0 bases at V and 6 bases at J, with 9 bases in the middle. Per germline, CDR1 SGDLS and CDR2 YYNGEE. The CDR3 runs to 14 residues. CDR3 nucleotide sequence: TGTGCCAGCAGCGTAGTAGGCCATCCCGGGGAGCTGTTTTTT. Amino acid sequence: CASSVVGHPGELFF.

The chain is built from TRBV27 and TRBJ2-7; D remains ambiguous. Germline loops: CDR1 MNHEY, CDR2 SMNVEV (reference sequence). This CDR3 has 13 residues. Trimming pared 1 base from V and 2 bases from J, leaving 6 bases between. For the CDR3, the DNA is TGTGCCAGCAGTTTATATTACCCCTACGAGCAGTACTTC. Amino acids: CASSLYYPYEQYF.

This clone has a handful of counts. In DNA, the CDR3 is TGTGCCAGCACCCACGCAAAAGGGACAGGGGAGGCAATTAGACGCCTCCACTTT. Residues: CASTHAKGTGEAIRRLHF. This rearrangement joins TRBV27 to TRBJ1-6; TRBD1 agrees at 10 bases. The CDR3 consists of 18 residues. The V gene's germline CDR1 is MNHEY and CDR2 SMNVEV (reference sequence). V dropped 7 bases and J dropped 15; count of bases not matched to a gene: 24.

The chain couples TRBV19 to TRBJ2-7, with a possible D match to TRBD1 (6 bases). The CDR3 length is 14 residues. Trimming took off 6 bases at V and 9 bases at J, with 21 bases between the two ends. From germline, CDR1 is LNHDA and CDR2 SQIVND (reference sequence). The CDR3 DNA reads TGTGCCAGTAGCGGACCGGGACACCTTGAAGGGCAGTACTTC. Residues: CASSGPGHLEGQYF.

The rearrangement joins TRBV7-9 to TRBJ1-5; no firm D call. V lost 2 bases and J 5 bases, leaving 13 bases between the germline ends. The CDR3 consists of 15 residues. Germline V CDR1 and CDR2: SEHNR, FQNEAQ (reference sequence). The CDR3 sequence: CASSLNEALDQPQHF. CDR3 nucleotides: TGTGCCAGCAGCTTAAACGAGGCGCTAGATCAGCCCCAGCATTTT.

The chain uses TRBV6-1 and TRBJ2-7; the match to TRBD1 covers 7 bases. Germline-derived CDR1 and CDR2 are MNHNS and SASEGT. The CDR3 spans 13 residues. The V gene end was trimmed by 5 bases and the J gene end by 3 bases; junction bases not matched to a gene: 4. The CDR3 loop reads CASSPRTGYEQYF. The CDR3 nucleotides are TGTGCCAGCAGTCCCCGGACAGGCTACGAGCAGTACTTC.

The J gene is TRBJ1-4, the V gene TRBV4-1; possible D gene TRBD1, 5 bases. From germline, CDR1 is MGHRA and CDR2 YSYEKL. V lost 0 bases and J 5 bases, leaving 13 bases between the germline ends. This CDR3 comprises 16 residues. The CDR3 DNA reads as TGCGCCAGCAGCCAAGATAGGACATATTCCAATGAAAAACTGTTTTTT. Encoded protein: CASSQDRTYSNEKLFF.

V gene TRBV4-3 combines with J gene TRBJ1-1; D call uncertain. CDR3 length equals 14 residues. V lost 0 bases and J lost 0, with 5 bases in between. Germline CDR1 LGHNA, CDR2 YSLEER. The CDR3 here is CASSQERVNTEAFF. CDR3 DNA sequence: TGCGCCAGCAGCCAAGAGCGGGTGAACACTGAAGCTTTCTTT.

The chain employs TRBV7-3 and TRBJ2-2; 10 bases are shared with TRBD1. This CDR3 region has 16 residues. V was clipped by 4 bases and J by 7 bases; unmatched bases: 9. Per germline, CDR1 SGHTA and CDR2 FQGTGA. The CDR3 here is CASSSLDRGMDGELFF. The DNA of the CDR3 is TGTGCCAGCAGCTCCCTGGACAGGGGGATGGACGGGGAGCTGTTTTTT.

Turning to this clone: The junction differs from germline at one of its ends, possibly a read error. The sample carries other DNA sequences with the same CDR3. The gene calls are TRBV30 and TRBJ2-5, with a tentative D call TRBD2 (5 bases). CDR1 is GTSNPN, CDR2 SVGIG, per germline (reference sequence). The CDR3 has 13 residues. For the CDR3, the DNA is TGTGCCTGGAGTATGGGGAGTTGGGAGACCCAATACTTC. Translation gives CAWSMGSWETQYF.

This clone was observed many times. For the CDR3, the DNA is TGTGCCAGCAGCGCCGACAGGGTTGAGAACACCATATATTTT. Amino acid sequence: CASSADRVENTIYF. The rearrangement uses TRBV9 and TRBJ1-3, with 7 bases fitting TRBD1. The V gene's germline CDR1 is SGDLS and CDR2 YYNGEE. The CDR3 is 14 amino acids. V shed 3 bases, J shed 7 bases, and the junction held 7 bases outside the gene matches.

This clone was counted a single time. The rearrangement uses TRBV9 and TRBJ2-5; tentatively, D is TRBD2 (5 bases). The CDR3 length is 15 residues. Germline loops: CDR1 SGDLS, CDR2 YYNGEE. V gave up 1 base and J gave up 5 bases, with 15 bases separating them. In DNA form, the CDR3 reads TGTGCCAGCAGCGTAACCCAGGTCGAGCGGGAGACCCAGTACTTC. This gives the protein CASSVTQVERETQYF.

V is TRBV2 and J is TRBJ2-1; D is possibly TRBD2 (6 bases). Trimming shortened V by 5 bases and J by 6 bases, and 20 bases separated the two germline ends. The CDR3 is 16 residues long. Germline values: CDR1 SNHLY, CDR2 FYNNEI. DNA of the CDR3: TGTGCCAGCAGTCTCTTCGGGACTGCAAGCCCCAATGAGCAGTTCTTC. Its translation: CASSLFGTASPNEQFF.

The rearrangement joins TRBV11-2 to TRBJ2-7; D may be TRBD2 (7 bases). The CDR3 consists of 17 residues. Trimming took off 1 base at V and 2 bases at J, with 18 bases between the two ends. Germline assignment: CDR1 SGHAT and CDR2 FQNNGV. The DNA for the CDR3 is TGTGCCAGCAGCTTAGTTCGGGGGGCAGGGGCTCCCTACGAGCAGTACTTC. Protein product: CASSLVRGAGAPYEQYF.

The V gene is TRBV19, the J gene TRBJ1-6; TRBD1 might be the D (5 bases). The CDR3 is 19 amino acids. Per germline, CDR1 LNHDA and CDR2 SQIVND (reference sequence). Trimming removed 10 bases from V and 0 bases from J, with 25 bases in between. This CDR3 reads CATKATEGLFGSYNSPLHF. The CDR3 DNA reads as TGTGCCACTAAGGCGACAGAGGGCCTTTTCGGCTCCTATAATTCACCCCTCCACTTT.

The chain combines TRBV10-1 with TRBJ2-1; 12 bases line up with TRBD2. Per the germline V gene, CDR1 is WNHNN and CDR2 is SYGVQD (reference sequence). V gave up 3 bases and J gave up 0 bases; unmatched junction bases: 6. This CDR3 has 18 amino acids. CDR3 region: CASSDGTSGLPSYNEQFF. The CDR3 nucleotides are TGCGCCAGCAGTGATGGGACTAGCGGGTTACCCTCCTACAATGAGCAGTTCTTC.

This clone was found once. The chain recombines TRBV30 with TRBJ1-3; D remains unclear. V lost 3 bases, J lost 4 bases, and 4 bases lay in between. The CDR3 extends over 11 amino acids. The V gene's germline CDR1 is GTSNPN and CDR2 SVGIG (reference sequence). CDR3 sequence: CAWSPGNTIYF. Here the CDR3 DNA reads TGTGCCTGGAGCCCCGGAAACACCATATATTTT. The variable domain in full, completed from reference TRBV30 and TRBJ1-3, reads SQTIHQWPATLVQPVGSPLSLECTVEGTSNPNLYWYRQAAGRGLQLLFYSVGIGQISSEVPQNLSASRPQDRQFILSSKKLLLSDSGFYLCAWSPGNTIYFGEGSWLTVV.

The chain has TRBV7-9 and TRBJ1-1, with D hard to call. The CDR3 totals 13 residues. The V gene lost 2 bases and the J gene lost 7 bases, with 11 bases spanning the gap. Germline V gene data show CDR1 as SEHNR and CDR2 as FQNEAQ (reference sequence). This CDR3 is CASSLNWPIEAFF. CDR3 sequence (DNA): TGTGCCAGCAGCTTAAATTGGCCGATTGAAGCTTTCTTT. Full variable domain (missing parts from reference TRBV7-9 and TRBJ1-1): DTGVSQNPRHKITKRGQNVTFRCDPISEHNRLYWYRQTLGQGPEFLTYFQNEAQLEKSRLLSDRFSAERPKGSFSTLEIQRTEQGDSAMYLCASSLNWPIEAFFGQGTRLTVV.